This TCR beta chain was sequenced for a study of cytomegalovirus exposure and HLA in healthy donors. General study findings and limits: With DRB1 most and HLA-C fewest, TCR association rates differed between HLA loci in a later analysis. In vitro testing confirmed three CMV-associated chains as specific for CMV antigens.

This clone has a single count. Its matching antigen is unknown. The PCR employed 60 Vbeta primers together with 13 Jbeta primers. Sequencing used immunoSEQ multiplex PCR; TCRdb keeps in-frame clones, though not all of them. In the table there are some 120,000 clones, around three quarters of which are singletons. Germline loops: CDR1 GTSNPN, CDR2 SVGIG (reference sequence). The CDR3 has 16 residues. Trimming shortened V by 0 bases and J by 0 bases, and 12 bases separated the two germline ends. Specimen: PBMCs. The chain carries TRBV30 and TRBJ1-3; D is undetermined. The receptor was isolated from a man between 25 and 39 years old in good health and CMV-seropositive. As DNA, the CDR3 is TGTGCCTGGAGTGTTAAGGTCAGGTTCTCTGGAAACACCATATATTTT. Amino acid sequence: CAWSVKVRFSGNTIYF.